Below are 20 T cell receptor beta chains sequenced from a single sample in a study of T cells in Graves' hyperthyroidism and ophthalmopathy. Template material for amplifying TCR beta CDR3 regions consisted of RNA transcripts. HTBI primers were used for first-round RT-PCR of the TCR CDR3. A single record per CDR3 protein comes from TCRdb applying MiXCR to the multiplex PCR reads. Among fewer than 400,000 distinct CDR3 sequences, about 15% were seen once, and the ten largest hold around a quarter. The sample consisted of blood. These receptors were obtained from a woman aged 18-35 years with Graves' hyperthyroidism that later progressed to Graves' ophthalmopathy.

The V call is TRBV28, the J call TRBJ2-6, with D tentatively TRBD1 or TRBD2 (5 bases each). Looked up from germline, CDR1 is MDHEN and CDR2 is SYDVKM. The CDR3 covers 16 residues. Trimming removed 10 bases at V and 0 bases at J, with 16 bases between. The CDR3 protein is CAILSGPLSGANVLTF. The CDR3 DNA reads TGTGCCATCCTCTCGGGACCTCTCTCTGGGGCCAACGTCCTGACTTTC.

The genes are TRBV6-1 and TRBJ1-5, with D possibly matching TRBD1 (6 bases). The V gene's germline CDR1 is MNHNS and CDR2 SASEGT. Trimming left V 6 bases short and J 4 bases short, with 19 bases between. The CDR3 is made up of 16 amino acids. Here the CDR3 DNA reads TGTGCCAGCAGCTCCTCAATTACAGGGCCGAATCAGCCCCAGCATTTT. Encoded protein: CASSSSITGPNQPQHF.

This clonotype was seen ten or more times. The rearrangement links TRBV2 to TRBJ2-1, with D unclear. This CDR3 region has 14 residues. Trimming cost V 4 bases and J 3 bases, with 10 bases left between them. The V gene's germline CDR1 is SNHLY and CDR2 FYNNEI. CDR3 residues: CASSVFQDYNEQFF. The CDR3 nucleotides are TGTGCCAGCAGTGTGTTTCAGGACTACAATGAGCAGTTCTTC.

This clonotype was found a few times. The chain combines TRBV6-2 or TRBV6-3 with TRBJ2-1; TRBD2 might be the D (5 bases). CDR3 length: 15 residues. Trimming pared 6 bases from V and 4 bases from J, leaving 16 bases between. Germline V gene sequence: CDR1 MNHEY, CDR2 SVGEGT. CDR3: CASRSTSILYNEQFF. In DNA form, the CDR3 reads TGTGCCAGCAGGTCTACTAGTATCTTATACAATGAGCAGTTCTTC.

In this sample, this clonotype turned up a few times. This chain joins TRBV4-1 and TRBJ2-1; D gene unclear. Per the germline V gene, CDR1 is MGHRA and CDR2 is YSYEKL. Trimming took 4 bases from V and 8 from J, leaving 15 bases between them. The CDR3 covers 14 residues. CDR3 amino acids: CASSLVGRSDEQFF. The DNA of the CDR3 is TGCGCCAGCAGCCTCGTAGGACGCAGCGATGAGCAGTTCTTC.

This clonotype was detected ten times or more. CDR3 amino acids: CASSHAGLAGAPLNSYEQYF. In nucleotides, the CDR3 is TGTGCCAGCAGCCACGCTGGACTAGCGGGAGCCCCCCTCAACTCCTACGAGCAGTACTTC. The chain joins TRBV3-1 to TRBJ2-7; 13 bases map to TRBD2. The V and J ends lost 3 bases and 0 bases, in that order; junction bases with no gene match: 14. CDR1 is LGHDT and CDR2 is YNNKEL in the germline V gene (reference sequence). This CDR3 has 20 residues.

This clonotype was detected many times. V usage is TRBV27 and J usage is TRBJ2-7; the match to TRBD1 covers 12 bases. Germline CDR1 is MNHEY and CDR2 is SMNVEV (reference sequence). This CDR3 is 17 amino acids long. With 2 bases clipped from V and 6 bases from J, the junction kept 11 bases outside the gene matches. The CDR3 is CASSLRNRGTGGGEQYF. CDR3 nucleotides: TGTGCCAGCAGTTTAAGGAATAGAGGGACAGGGGGCGGCGAGCAGTACTTC.

V is TRBV7-2 and J is TRBJ2-7; unclear D gene. The V end was cut by 3 bases, the J end by 6 bases, with 12 bases between. Germline V gene sequence: CDR1 SGHTA, CDR2 FQGNSA. The CDR3 has 13 amino acids. For the CDR3, the DNA is TGTGCCAGCAGCTTTGCAGGCCGGTCCGAGCAGTACTTC. Translating it yields CASSFAGRSEQYF.

This clonotype was seen at least ten times. V gene TRBV20-1 combines with J gene TRBJ2-5; weak D call: TRBD2 (6 bases). The V gene lost 6 bases and the J gene lost 4 bases, with 12 bases spanning the gap. The CDR3 has 12 residues. Germline-derived CDR1 and CDR2 are DFQATT and SNEGSKA (reference sequence). The CDR3 coding sequence is TGCAGTGCATATGGAGGGACAGAGACCCAGTACTTC. Translated: CSAYGGTETQYF.

This clonotype appeared many times. The V and J genes are TRBV27 and TRBJ2-7, with a tentative D call TRBD2 (7 bases). V was cut by 6 bases and J by 1 base, with 16 bases left in between. CDR1 is MNHEY, CDR2 SMNVEV, per germline (reference sequence). The CDR3 runs 15 residues. For the CDR3, the DNA is TGTGCCAGCAGCCGGGGGGCTTCAAGGTCCTACGAGCAGTACTTC. This encodes CASSRGASRSYEQYF.

Turning to this clonotype: Here the CDR3 omits its conserved ending phenylalanine or tryptophan, so a read error is the likely source. The chain couples TRBV19 to TRBJ2-7, with a weak D call TRBD1 (7 bases). Trimming took 5 bases from V and 6 from J, leaving 14 bases between them. The CDR3 has 13 amino acids. From germline, CDR1 is LNHDA and CDR2 SQIVND (reference sequence). DNA of the CDR3: TGTGCCAGTAGTCCGGAGGGGGCGGTCGAGCAGTACCTC. Its translation is CASSPEGAVEQYL.

The sample holds many counts of this clonotype. V and J are TRBV18 and TRBJ2-7, with D perhaps matching TRBD1 or TRBD2 (5 bases each). Trimming left V 0 bases short and J 6 bases short, with 9 bases between. This CDR3 has 13 residues. CDR1 is KGHSH, CDR2 LQKENI, per germline. The CDR3 region is CASSPPGVPEQYF. The CDR3 DNA follows: TGTGCCAGCTCACCACCGGGGGTTCCCGAGCAGTACTTC.

This clonotype was seen repeatedly, ten times or more. The chain links TRBV28 to TRBJ1-5, with 10 bases matching TRBD1. Losses at the gene ends were 6 bases for V and 7 bases for J; bases not matched to a gene: 9. The CDR3 extends over 15 amino acids. Germline assignment: CDR1 MDHEN and CDR2 SYDVKM. CDR3 bases: TGTGCCAGCAGCGCAGACAGGGGGCAGGGGCAGCCCCAGCATTTT. Amino acids: CASSADRGQGQPQHF. The full variable domain, its missing parts supplied by reference TRBV28 and TRBJ1-5, is DVKVTQSSRYLVKRTGEKVFLECVQDMDHENMFWYRQDPGLGLRLIYFSYDVKMKEKGDIPEGYSVSREKKERFSLILESASTNQTSMYLCASSADRGQGQPQHFGDGTRLSIL.

The V and J genes are TRBV7-9 and TRBJ2-5; 10 bases match TRBD2. This CDR3 region has 18 residues. Germline CDR1 and CDR2: SEHNR and FQNEAQ (reference sequence). V trimming: 2 bases; J trimming: 5 bases; junction bases outside the gene matches: 14. The CDR3 DNA reads TGTGCCAGCAGCTTAAGGGAGAGGCTAGCGGGAGCTGGGGAGACCCAGTACTTC. As protein: CASSLRERLAGAGETQYF.

There are a few counts of this clonotype. The chain carries TRBV18 and TRBJ1-4, with a possible D match to TRBD1 (5 bases). The germline V and J ends were trimmed by 3 bases and 7 bases, with 12 bases remaining between them. This CDR3 spans 14 amino acids. Germline V gene lookup returns CDR1 KGHSH and CDR2 LQKENI. Written as DNA, the CDR3 is TGTGCCAGCTCACCCGGGACTGGCTTTGAAAAACTGTTTTTT. This encodes CASSPGTGFEKLFF. Full variable domain (rest looked up from reference TRBV18 and TRBJ1-4): NAGVMQNPRHLVRRRGQEARLRCSPMKGHSHVYWYRQLPEEGLKFMVYLQKENIIDESGMPKERFSAEFPKEGPSILRIQQVVRGDSAAYFCASSPGTGFEKLFFGSGTQLSVL.

There are a few counts of this clonotype. This chain joins TRBV13 and TRBJ1-4, with D perhaps TRBD1 (5 bases). The CDR3 loop spans 14 amino acids. V lost 7 bases and J 6 bases, leaving 15 bases between the germline ends. Germline loops: CDR1 PRHDT, CDR2 FYEKMQ (reference sequence). CDR3 DNA sequence: TGTGCCAGCAACACCCGGGACGGGGATGAAAAACTGTTTTTT. It translates to CASNTRDGDEKLFF.

This clonotype occurred once. No conserved phenylalanine or tryptophan ends this CDR3, so it is likely a read error. V is TRBV5-1 and J is TRBJ2-7; D gene ambiguous. CDR1 is SGHRS and CDR2 is YFSETQ in the germline V gene. This CDR3 region has 11 residues. V lost 0 bases, J lost 4 bases, and 2 bases lay in between. CDR3 in DNA: TGCGCCAGCAGCTTGGGGTACGAGCAGTACCTC. It is translated as CASSLGYEQYL.

The V call is TRBV11-1, the J call TRBJ2-3; D is possibly TRBD1 or TRBD2 (6 bases each). Germline lookup yields CDR1 SGHAT and CDR2 FQDESV (reference sequence). Trimming left V 8 bases short and J 2 bases short, with 17 bases between. The CDR3 covers 15 residues. CDR3 DNA sequence: TGTGCCAGCGGAGGGGGGACGCATGCCACAGATACGCAGTATTTT. This codes for CASGGGTHATDTQYF.

This clonotype has at least ten counts. The rearrangement joins TRBV12-3 or TRBV12-4 to TRBJ2-4; perhaps TRBD1 as D (5 bases). The ends were cut back, 3 bases at V and 4 bases at J, with 13 bases in the middle. This CDR3 contains 15 residues. DNA of the CDR3: TGTGCCAGCAGTTTCTTTCTCGACAGTAAAAACATTCAGTACTTC. Translation: CASSFFLDSKNIQYF.

The J gene is TRBJ2-3, the V gene TRBV6-2 or TRBV6-3; 7 bases are a match to TRBD2. Germline V gene sequence: CDR1 MNHEY, CDR2 SVGEGT. The trim removed 7 bases at V and 5 bases at J, leaving 12 bases unmatched. The length of the CDR3 is 15 residues. The CDR3 region has the DNA TGTGCCAGCACCATATTCGCGGGAGCGGTAGATACGCAGTATTTT. As protein: CASTIFAGAVDTQYF.